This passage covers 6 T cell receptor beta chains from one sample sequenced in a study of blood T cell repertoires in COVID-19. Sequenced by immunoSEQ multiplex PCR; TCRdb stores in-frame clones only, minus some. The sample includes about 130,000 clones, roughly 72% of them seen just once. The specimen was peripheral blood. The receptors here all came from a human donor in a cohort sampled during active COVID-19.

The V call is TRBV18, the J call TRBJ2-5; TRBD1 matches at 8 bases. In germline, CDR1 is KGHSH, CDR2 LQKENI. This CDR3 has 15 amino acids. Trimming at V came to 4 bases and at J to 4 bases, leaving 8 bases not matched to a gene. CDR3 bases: TGTGCCAGCTCACACCCGGGACAGGATACAGAGACCCAGTACTTC. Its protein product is CASSHPGQDTETQYF.

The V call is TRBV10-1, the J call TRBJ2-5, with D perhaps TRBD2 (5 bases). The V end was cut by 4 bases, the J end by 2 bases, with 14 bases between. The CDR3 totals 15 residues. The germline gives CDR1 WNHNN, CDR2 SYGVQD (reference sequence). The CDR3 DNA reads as TGCGCCAGCAGTGGAGGTGTGGGAGAGCAAGAGACCCAGTACTTC. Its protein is CASSGGVGEQETQYF.

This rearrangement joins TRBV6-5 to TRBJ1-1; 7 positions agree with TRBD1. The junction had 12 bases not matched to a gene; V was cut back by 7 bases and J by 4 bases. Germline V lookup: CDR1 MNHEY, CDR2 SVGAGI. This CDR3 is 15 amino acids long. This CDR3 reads CASNPYGGQSTEAFF. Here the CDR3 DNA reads TGTGCCAGCAACCCTTACGGGGGACAGTCCACTGAAGCTTTCTTT.

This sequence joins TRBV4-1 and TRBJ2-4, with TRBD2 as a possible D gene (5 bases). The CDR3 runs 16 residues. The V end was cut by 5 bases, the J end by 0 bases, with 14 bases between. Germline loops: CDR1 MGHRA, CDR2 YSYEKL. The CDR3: CASSLSGGRAKNIQYF. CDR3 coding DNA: TGCGCCAGCAGCTTATCCGGAGGAAGAGCCAAAAACATTCAGTACTTC.

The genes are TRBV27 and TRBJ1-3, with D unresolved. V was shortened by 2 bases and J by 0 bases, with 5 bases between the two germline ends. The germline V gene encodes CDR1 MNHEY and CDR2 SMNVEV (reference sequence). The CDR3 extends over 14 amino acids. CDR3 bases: TGTGCCAGCAGTTTACGGGGCTCTGGAAACACCATATATTTT. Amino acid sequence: CASSLRGSGNTIYF.

The chain's CDR3 is CASRDQTGDGYTF. As DNA, the CDR3 is TGTGCCAGCAGGGACCAGACAGGGGATGGCTACACCTTC. This sequence joins TRBV12-3 or TRBV12-4 and TRBJ1-2; TRBD1 agrees at 8 bases. J lost 6 bases, V lost 6 bases, and 6 bases had no gene match. CDR3 length equals 13 residues.